Described below is a single T cell receptor (beta chain) sequence and its context. The ends lost 2 bases at V and 4 bases at J; junction bases unmatched: 8. The CDR3 runs to 15 residues. The germline V gene has CDR1 SGHVS and CDR2 FQNEAQ. This specimen belongs to a study of blood T cell repertoires in COVID-19. Study-wide context: Researchers got acute and convalescent COVID-19 samples from the United States, Italy and Spain. Nucleic acid was either cDNA or gDNA, and it came from T cells, B-cell-depleted T cells, or PBMCs.

Authors' methods: Estimated nucleated cell counts came from reference gene primer amplification. Some clones are missing from TCRdb's copy, which holds only in-frame ones; the method was immunoSEQ multiplex PCR. The V and J calls and clone size come from that table; D and trimming were worked out from the DNA. Of some 87,000 clones listed, approximately 84% are singletons. J is TRBJ2-7 and V is TRBV7-8; 7 nucleotides agree with TRBD2. The sequence was collected from a human donor in a cohort sampled during active COVID-19. Sample: peripheral blood. The CDR3 is CASSLRGLAAYEQYF. In DNA form, the CDR3 reads TGTGCCAGCAGCTTAAGGGGTCTAGCGGCGTACGAGCAGTACTTC.